The sequence of this T cell receptor (beta chain) was determined in a study of control samples from healthy donors and cancer patients (dated by TCRdb to between 2020 and 2021). Ends trimmed: V by 7 bases, J by 4 bases; bases unmatched to a gene: 15. From the germline V gene, CDR1 is SNHLY and CDR2 is FYNNEI. Taken from cysteine to phenylalanine, the CDR3 has 16 residues. Kept here is only the CDR3 DNA, which spans 48 bases and is read in frame from base 1. Notes on this clone: Its recognized antigen is unknown. No base quality information exists; no much larger clone differs at one position.

The protocol used for the library was the immunoSEQ multiplex PCR assay. TCRdb retrieved this table from immuneACCESS and kept in-frame rearrangements only. Not all clones are present; in checked studies, unresolved V genes account for under half, and no reason is known for the remainder. A total of 160,000 or so clones appear in this sample, approximately 93% of them only once. Around 2.4% of the sample comes from the top ten. The receptor was isolated from a man aged 45-65 years in good health. This receptor chain uses TRBV2 and TRBJ1-1, with 7 central nucleotides matching TRBD1. Sequencing used blood. The bases read TGTGCCAGCACCCCCCGTCCCCAGGGGGGAGGCACTGAAGCTTTCTTT. This encodes CASTPRPQGGGTEAFF.